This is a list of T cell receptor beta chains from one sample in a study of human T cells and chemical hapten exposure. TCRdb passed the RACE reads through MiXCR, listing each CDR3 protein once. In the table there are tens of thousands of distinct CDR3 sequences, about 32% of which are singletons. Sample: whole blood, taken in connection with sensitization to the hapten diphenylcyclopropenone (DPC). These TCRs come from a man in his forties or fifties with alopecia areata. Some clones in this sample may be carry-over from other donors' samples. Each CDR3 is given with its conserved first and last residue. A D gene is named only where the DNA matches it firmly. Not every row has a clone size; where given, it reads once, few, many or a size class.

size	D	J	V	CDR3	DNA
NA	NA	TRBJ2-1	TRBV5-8	CASSSGLRSYNEQFF	TGTGCCAGCAGTTCCGGACTACGCTCCTACAATGAGCAGTTCTTC
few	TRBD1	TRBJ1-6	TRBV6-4	CASRKTGQDSPLHF	TGTGCCAGCAGGAAGACAGGGCAAGATTCACCCCTCCACTTT
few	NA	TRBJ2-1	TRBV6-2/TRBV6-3	CASSLVGLSSYNEQFF	TGTGCCAGCAGCCTCGTCGGACTTAGCTCCTACAATGAGCAGTTCTTC
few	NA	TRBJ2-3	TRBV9	CASSVQGRTDTQYF	TGTGCCAGCAGCGTACAGGGAAGGACAGATACGCAGTATTTT
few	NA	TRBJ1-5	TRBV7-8	CASSLAAGAGNQPQHF	TGTGCCAGCAGCTTAGCTGCGGGGGCAGGCAATCAGCCCCAGCATTTT
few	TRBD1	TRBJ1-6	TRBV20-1	CSAHHGQGGSPLHF	TGCAGTGCTCACCATGGACAGGGGGGATCACCCCTCCACTTT
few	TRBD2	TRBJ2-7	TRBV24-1	CATSDLGRESDYEQYF	TGTGCCACCAGTGATTTGGGGAGGGAGAGTGACTACGAGCAGTACTTC
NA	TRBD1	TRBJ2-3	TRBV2	CASSEMGQTTDTQYF	TGTGCCAGCAGTGAAATGGGACAGACCACAGATACGCAGTATTTT
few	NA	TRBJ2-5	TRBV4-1	CASSQDSKTGPKSTQYF	TGCGCCAGCAGCCAAGACTCCAAGACAGGACCGAAGAGTACCCAGTACTTC
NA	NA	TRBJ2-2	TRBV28	CASSPGTWTGELFF	TGTGCCAGCAGTCCCGGGACCTGGACCGGGGAGCTGTTTTTT
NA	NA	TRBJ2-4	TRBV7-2	CASSLEGSGARVSKNIQYF	TGTGCCAGCAGCTTAGAGGGGTCAGGGGCCCGGGTGTCCAAAAACATTCAGTACTTC
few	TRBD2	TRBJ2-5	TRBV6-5	CASSWGLAGEETQYF	TGTGCCAGCAGTTGGGGACTAGCGGGAGAAGAGACCCAGTACTTC
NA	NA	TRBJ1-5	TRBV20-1	CSARAGGNHQPQHF	TGCAGTGCTAGAGCGGGAGGTAACCATCAGCCCCAGCATTTT
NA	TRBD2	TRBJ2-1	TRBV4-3	CASSQDGGLEQFF	TGCGCCAGCAGCCAAGATGGGGGACTAGAGCAGTTCTTC
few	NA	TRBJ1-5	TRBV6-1	CASSTGDNSNQPQHF	TGTGCCAGCAGTACCGGGGACAATAGCAATCAGCCCCAGCATTTT
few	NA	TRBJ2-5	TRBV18	CASSEGGLRGETQYF	TGTGCCAGCTCCGAGGGGGGGCTGAGAGGAGAGACCCAGTACTTC
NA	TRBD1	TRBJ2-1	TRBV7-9	CASSPRSTGDNEQFF	TGTGCCAGCAGCCCCCGTTCGACAGGGGACAATGAGCAGTTCTTC
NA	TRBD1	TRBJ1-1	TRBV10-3	CAAWAGGSTEAFF	TGTGCCGCCTGGGCAGGGGGTAGCACTGAAGCTTTCTTT
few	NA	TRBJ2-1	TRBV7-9	CASSSTRFNEQFF	TGTGCCAGCAGCTCGACTAGGTTTAATGAGCAGTTCTTC
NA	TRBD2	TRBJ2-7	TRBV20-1	CSATPLGREAGYEQYF	TGCAGTGCTACCCCGTTGGGGCGGGAGGCCGGCTACGAGCAGTACTTC
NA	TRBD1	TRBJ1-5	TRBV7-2	CASSSRTGNRNQPQHF	TGTGCCAGCAGCTCCCGGACAGGGAATCGCAATCAGCCCCAGCATTTT
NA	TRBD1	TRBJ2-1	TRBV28	CASTVGQISYNEQFF	TGTGCCAGCACCGTGGGACAGATTTCCTACAATGAGCAGTTCTTC
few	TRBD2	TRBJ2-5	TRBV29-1	CSGREGRRETQYF	TGCAGCGGGCGGGAGGGCCGTCGAGAGACCCAGTACTTC
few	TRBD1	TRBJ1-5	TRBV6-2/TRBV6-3	CASSSGQVGNQPQHF	TGTGCCAGCAGTTCGGGACAGGTGGGCAATCAGCCCCAGCATTTT
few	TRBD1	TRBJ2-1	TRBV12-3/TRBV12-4	CASSYAETGLWEQFF	TGTGCCAGCAGTTACGCAGAGACAGGGCTGTGGGAGCAGTTCTTC
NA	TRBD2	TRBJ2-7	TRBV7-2	CASSLGRSRTRAELYF	TGTGCCAGCAGCTTAGGGAGGAGCAGGACTAGAGCTGAGCTGTACTTC
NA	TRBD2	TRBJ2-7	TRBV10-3	CAISPGTSGFEQYF	TGTGCCATCAGTCCCGGGACTAGCGGGTTTGAGCAGTACTTC
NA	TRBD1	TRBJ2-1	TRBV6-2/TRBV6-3	CASSGVGQGLAPQFF	TGTGCCAGCAGTGGCGTCGGACAGGGGCTGGCTCCGCAATTCTTC
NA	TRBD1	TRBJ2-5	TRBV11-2	CASSLEMTGEETQYF	TGTGCCAGCAGCTTAGAAATGACAGGGGAAGAGACCCAGTACTTC
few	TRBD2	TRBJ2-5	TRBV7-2	CASSRAGAGEATQYF	TGTGCCAGCAGCCGAGCAGGAGCGGGAGAGGCCACCCAGTACTTC
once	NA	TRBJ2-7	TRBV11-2	CASSSGDTYEQYF	TGTGCCAGCAGCTCTGGGGACACCTACGAGCAGTACTTC
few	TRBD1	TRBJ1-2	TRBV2	CASRDRGRESF	TGTGCCAGCAGAGACAGGGGGCGAGAGTCCTTC
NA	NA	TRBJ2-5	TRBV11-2	CASSFGPGLASETQYF	TGTGCCAGCAGCTTCGGGCCCGGCCTAGCGTCAGAGACCCAGTACTTC
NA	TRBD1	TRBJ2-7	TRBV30	CAWSPGTAVSYEQYF	TGTGCCTGGAGTCCCGGGACAGCAGTCTCCTACGAGCAGTACTTC
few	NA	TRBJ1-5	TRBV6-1	CASFITGSNQPQHF	TGTGCCAGCTTCATTACAGGTAGCAATCAGCCCCAGCATTTT
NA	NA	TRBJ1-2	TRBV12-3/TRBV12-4	CASSGGGSNTF	TGTGCCAGCAGTGGGGGGGGCTCTAACACCTTC
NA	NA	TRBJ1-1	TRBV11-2	CASSLTRDTEAFF	TGTGCCAGCAGCTTGACGAGGGACACTGAAGCTTTCTTT
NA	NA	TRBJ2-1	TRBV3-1	CASSQMAGGNEQFF	TGTGCCAGCAGCCAAATGGCAGGGGGGAATGAGCAGTTCTTC
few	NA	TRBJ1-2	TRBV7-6	CASSLDPGNYGYTF	TGTGCCAGCAGCTTAGATCCGGGAAACTATGGCTACACCTTC
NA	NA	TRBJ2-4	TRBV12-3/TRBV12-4	CASSRAAGNIQYF	TGTGCCAGCAGCCGGGCGGCGGGGAACATTCAGTACTTC
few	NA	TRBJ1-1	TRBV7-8	CASSETWNTEAFF	TGTGCCAGCAGTGAAACCTGGAACACTGAAGCTTTCTTT
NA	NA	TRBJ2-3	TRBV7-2	CASSQPPDTQYF	TGTGCCAGCAGCCAACCCCCTGATACGCAGTATTTT
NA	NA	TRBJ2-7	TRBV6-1	CASSEASGASGEQYF	TGTGCCAGCAGTGAAGCATCAGGGGCCTCCGGCGAGCAGTACTTC
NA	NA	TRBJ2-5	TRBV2	CASSEVADPFKTQYF	TGTGCCAGCAGTGAAGTAGCGGACCCTTTTAAGACCCAGTACTTC
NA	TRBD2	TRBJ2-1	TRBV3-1	CASSQPGTSGGVDEQFF	TGTGCCAGCAGCCAACCTGGGACTAGCGGAGGCGTAGATGAGCAGTTCTTC
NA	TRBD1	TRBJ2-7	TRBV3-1	CASSQMDRSSGEQYF	TGTGCCAGCAGCCAAATGGACAGGAGTTCCGGGGAGCAGTACTTC
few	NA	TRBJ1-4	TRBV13	CASSNGAATNEKLFF	TGTGCCAGCAGCAACGGAGCGGCAACTAATGAAAAACTGTTTTTT
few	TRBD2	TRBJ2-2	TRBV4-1	CASSQVRRGLAGWTGELFF	TGCGCCAGCAGCCAAGTCCGCCGGGGACTAGCGGGATGGACCGGGGAGCTGTTTTTT
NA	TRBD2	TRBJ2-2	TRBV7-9	CASSSPTSGRSGELFF	TGTGCCAGCAGCTCACCGACTAGCGGGAGGAGCGGGGAGCTGTTTTTT
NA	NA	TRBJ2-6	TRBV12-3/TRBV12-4	CASGSGIRGSGANVLTF	TGTGCCAGCGGGTCAGGGATTAGGGGCTCTGGGGCCAACGTCCTGACTTTC
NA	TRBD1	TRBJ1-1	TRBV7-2	CASSSRQGPNTEAFF	TGTGCCAGCAGCTCTAGACAGGGACCGAACACTGAAGCTTTCTTT
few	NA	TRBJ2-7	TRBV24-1	CATSAGTGEQYF	TGTGCCACCAGTGCGGGGACTGGCGAGCAGTACTTC
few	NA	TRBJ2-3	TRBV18	CASSPRDTQYF	TGTGCCAGCAGTCCAAGAGATACGCAGTATTTT
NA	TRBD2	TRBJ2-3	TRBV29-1	CSVAGTSGFRGTDTQYF	TGCAGCGTTGCCGGGACTAGCGGCTTCCGGGGCACAGATACGCAGTATTTT